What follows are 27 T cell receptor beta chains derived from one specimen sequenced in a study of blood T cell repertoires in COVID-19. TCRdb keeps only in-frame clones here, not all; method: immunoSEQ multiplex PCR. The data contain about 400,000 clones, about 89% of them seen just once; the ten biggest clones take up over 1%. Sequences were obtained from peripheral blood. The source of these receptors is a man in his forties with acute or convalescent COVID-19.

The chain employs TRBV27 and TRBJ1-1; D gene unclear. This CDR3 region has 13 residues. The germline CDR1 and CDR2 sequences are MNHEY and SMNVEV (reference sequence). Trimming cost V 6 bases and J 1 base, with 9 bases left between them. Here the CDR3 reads CASRLWRNTEAFF. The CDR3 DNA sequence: TGTGCCAGCAGACTGTGGAGGAACACTGAAGCTTTCTTT.

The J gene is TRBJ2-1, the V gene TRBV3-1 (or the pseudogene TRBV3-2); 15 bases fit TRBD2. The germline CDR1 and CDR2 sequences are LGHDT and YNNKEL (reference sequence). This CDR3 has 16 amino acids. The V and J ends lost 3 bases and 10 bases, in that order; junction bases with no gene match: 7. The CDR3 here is CASSQAGLAGGSEQFF. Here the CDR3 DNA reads TGTGCCAGCAGCCAGGCGGGACTAGCGGGAGGAAGCGAGCAGTTCTTC.

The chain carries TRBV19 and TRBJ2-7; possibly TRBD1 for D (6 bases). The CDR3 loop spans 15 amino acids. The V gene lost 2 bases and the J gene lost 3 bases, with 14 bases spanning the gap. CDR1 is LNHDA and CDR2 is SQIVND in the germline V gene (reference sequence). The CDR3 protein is CASSISLSGDYEQYF. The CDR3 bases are TGTGCCAGTAGTATATCACTGTCAGGGGACTACGAGCAGTACTTC.

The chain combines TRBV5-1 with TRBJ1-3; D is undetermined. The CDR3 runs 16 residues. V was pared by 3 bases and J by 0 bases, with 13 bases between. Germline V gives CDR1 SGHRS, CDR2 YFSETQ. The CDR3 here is CASSSVPQNSGNTIYF. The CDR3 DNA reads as TGCGCCAGCAGCTCCGTACCCCAGAACTCTGGAAACACCATATATTTT. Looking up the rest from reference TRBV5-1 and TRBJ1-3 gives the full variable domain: KAGVTQTPRYLIKTRGQQVTLSCSPISGHRSVSWYQQTPGQGLQFLFEYFSETQRNKGNFPGRFSGRQFSNSRSEMNVSTLELGDSALYLCASSSVPQNSGNTIYFGEGSWLTVV.

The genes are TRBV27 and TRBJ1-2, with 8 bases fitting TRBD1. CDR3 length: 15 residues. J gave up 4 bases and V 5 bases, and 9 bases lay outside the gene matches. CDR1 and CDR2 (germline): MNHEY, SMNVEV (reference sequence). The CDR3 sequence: CASSTARGRGYGYTF. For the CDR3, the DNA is TGTGCCAGCAGTACCGCCAGGGGGCGCGGCTATGGCTACACCTTC.

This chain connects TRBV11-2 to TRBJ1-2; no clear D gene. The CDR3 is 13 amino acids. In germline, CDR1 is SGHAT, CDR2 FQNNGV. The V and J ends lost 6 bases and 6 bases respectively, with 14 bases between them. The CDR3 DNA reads TGTGCCAGCAGTCGCGGGCCCGCGGATGGCTACACCTTC. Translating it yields CASSRGPADGYTF. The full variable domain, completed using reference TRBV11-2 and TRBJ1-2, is EAGVAQSPRYKIIEKRQSVAFWCNPISGHATLYWYQQILGQGPKLLIQFQNNGVVDDSQLPKDRFSAERLKGVDSTLKIQPAKLEDSAVYLCASSRGPADGYTFGSGTRLTVV.

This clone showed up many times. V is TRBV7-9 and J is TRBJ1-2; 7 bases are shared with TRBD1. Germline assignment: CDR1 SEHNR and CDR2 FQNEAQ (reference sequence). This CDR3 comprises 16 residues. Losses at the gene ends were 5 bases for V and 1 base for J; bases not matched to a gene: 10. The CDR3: CASSPLRDSLNYGYTF. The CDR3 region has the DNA TGTGCCAGCAGCCCACTCCGGGACAGCCTTAACTATGGCTACACCTTC. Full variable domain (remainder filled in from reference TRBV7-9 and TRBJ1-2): DTGVSQNPRHKITKRGQNVTFRCDPISEHNRLYWYRQTLGQGPEFLTYFQNEAQLEKSRLLSDRFSAERPKGSFSTLEIQRTEQGDSAMYLCASSPLRDSLNYGYTFGSGTRLTVV.

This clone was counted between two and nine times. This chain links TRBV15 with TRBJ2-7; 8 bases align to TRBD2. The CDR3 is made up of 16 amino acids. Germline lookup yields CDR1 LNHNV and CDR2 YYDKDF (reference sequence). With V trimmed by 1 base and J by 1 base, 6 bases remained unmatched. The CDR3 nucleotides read TGTGCCACCAGCAGAGCAGGACTAGCTCTTTCCTACGAGCAGTACTTC. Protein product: CATSRAGLALSYEQYF.

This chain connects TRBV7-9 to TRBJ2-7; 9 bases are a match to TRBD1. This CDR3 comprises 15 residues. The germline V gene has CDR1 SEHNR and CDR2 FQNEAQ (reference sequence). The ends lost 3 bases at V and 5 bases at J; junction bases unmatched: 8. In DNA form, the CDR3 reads TGTGCCAGCAGCTTTCCGGGACAGGGCCTCCACGAGCAGTACTTC. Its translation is CASSFPGQGLHEQYF.

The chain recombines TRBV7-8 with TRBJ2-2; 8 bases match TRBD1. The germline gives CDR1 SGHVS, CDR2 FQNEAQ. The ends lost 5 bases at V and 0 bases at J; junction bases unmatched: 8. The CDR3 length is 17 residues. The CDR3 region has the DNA TGTGCCAGCAGCCGCAGGACAGGGATATCGAACACCGGGGAGCTGTTTTTT. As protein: CASSRRTGISNTGELFF.

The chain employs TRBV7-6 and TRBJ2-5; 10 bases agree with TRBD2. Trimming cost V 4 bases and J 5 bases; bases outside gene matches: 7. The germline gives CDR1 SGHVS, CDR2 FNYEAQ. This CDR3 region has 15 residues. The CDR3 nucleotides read TGTGCCAGCAGCTCAAGCGGGGGGGCATGGGAGACCCAGTACTTC. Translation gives CASSSSGGAWETQYF.

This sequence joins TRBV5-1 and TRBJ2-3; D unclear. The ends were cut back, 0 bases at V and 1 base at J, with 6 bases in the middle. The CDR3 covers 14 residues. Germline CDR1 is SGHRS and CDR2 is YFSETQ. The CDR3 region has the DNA TGCGCCAGCAGCTTGGCGTCGGGCACAGATACGCAGTATTTT. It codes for CASSLASGTDTQYF.

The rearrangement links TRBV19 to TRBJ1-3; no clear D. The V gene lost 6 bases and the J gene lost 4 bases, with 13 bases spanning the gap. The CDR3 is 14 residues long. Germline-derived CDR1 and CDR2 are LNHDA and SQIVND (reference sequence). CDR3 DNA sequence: TGTGCCAGTAGCCCGGGAGTACCGGGAAACACCATATATTTT. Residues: CASSPGVPGNTIYF.

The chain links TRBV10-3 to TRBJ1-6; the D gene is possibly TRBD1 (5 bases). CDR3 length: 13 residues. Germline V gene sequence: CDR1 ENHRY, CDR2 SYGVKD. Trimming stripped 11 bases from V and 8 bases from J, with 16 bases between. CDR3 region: CASTTQADSPLHF. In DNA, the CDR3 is TGTGCCTCAACAACACAGGCCGATTCACCCCTCCACTTT.

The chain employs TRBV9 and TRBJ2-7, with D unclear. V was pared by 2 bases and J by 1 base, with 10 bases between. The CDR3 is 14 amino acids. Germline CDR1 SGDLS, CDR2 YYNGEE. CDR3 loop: CASSVGSGSYEQYF. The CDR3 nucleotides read TGTGCCAGCAGCGTTGGGTCCGGGTCCTACGAGCAGTACTTC.

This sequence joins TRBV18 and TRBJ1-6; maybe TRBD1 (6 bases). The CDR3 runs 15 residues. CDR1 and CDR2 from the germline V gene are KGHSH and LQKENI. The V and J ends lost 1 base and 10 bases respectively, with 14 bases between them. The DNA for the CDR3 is TGTGCCAGCTCACCACTAAAGGGGGTCAACTCACCCCTCCACTTT. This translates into CASSPLKGVNSPLHF.

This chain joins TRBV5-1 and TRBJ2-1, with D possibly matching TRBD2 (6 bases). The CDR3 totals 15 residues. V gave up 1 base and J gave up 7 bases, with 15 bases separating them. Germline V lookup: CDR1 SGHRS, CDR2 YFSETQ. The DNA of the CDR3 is TGCGCCAGCAGCTTGTTCCGAGGAGGGGTAAATGAGCAGTTCTTC. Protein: CASSLFRGGVNEQFF.

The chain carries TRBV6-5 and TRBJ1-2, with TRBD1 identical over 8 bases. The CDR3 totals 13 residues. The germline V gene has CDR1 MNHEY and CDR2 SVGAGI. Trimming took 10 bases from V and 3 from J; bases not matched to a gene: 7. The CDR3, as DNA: TGTGCCACCAGACAGGGGAACTACTATGGCTACACCTTC. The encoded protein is CATRQGNYYGYTF.

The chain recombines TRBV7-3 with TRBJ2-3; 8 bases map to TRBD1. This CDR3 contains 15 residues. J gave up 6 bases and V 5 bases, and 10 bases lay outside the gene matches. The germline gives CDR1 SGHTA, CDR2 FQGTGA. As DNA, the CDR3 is TGTGCCAGCAGCGCTACAGGGGGTTTATCGGATACGCAGTATTTT. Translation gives CASSATGGLSDTQYF.

This CDR3 is CASSPVTGATGELFF. The CDR3 nucleotides are TGTGCCAGCAGCCCCGTTACAGGTGCCACCGGGGAGCTGTTTTTT. This chain joins TRBV3-1 (or the pseudogene TRBV3-2) and TRBJ2-2; a possible D gene is TRBD1 (5 bases). The CDR3 extends over 15 amino acids. The germline V gene has CDR1 LGHDT and CDR2 YNNKEL (reference sequence). V lost 4 bases and J 4 bases, leaving 13 bases between the germline ends.

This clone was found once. The CDR3 nucleotides are TGTGCCAGCAACGACAGGGGCACTGAAGCTTTCTTT. It encodes CASNDRGTEAFF. The chain has TRBV6-5 and TRBJ1-1, with 8 bases matching TRBD1. With 7 bases clipped from V and 4 bases from J, the junction kept 2 bases outside the gene matches. This CDR3 contains 12 residues. Germline V gives CDR1 MNHEY, CDR2 SVGAGI.

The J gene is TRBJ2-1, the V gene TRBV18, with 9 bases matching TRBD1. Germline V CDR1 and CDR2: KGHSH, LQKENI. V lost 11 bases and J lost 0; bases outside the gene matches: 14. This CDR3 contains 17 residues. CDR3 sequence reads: CAPAGQGPPSSYNEQFF. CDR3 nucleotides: TGTGCCCCCGCGGGACAGGGCCCTCCGAGCTCCTACAATGAGCAGTTCTTC. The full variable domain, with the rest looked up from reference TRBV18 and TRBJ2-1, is NAGVMQNPRHLVRRRGQEARLRCSPMKGHSHVYWYRQLPEEGLKFMVYLQKENIIDESGMPKERFSAEFPKEGPSILRIQQVVRGDSAAYFCAPAGQGPPSSYNEQFFGPGTRLTVL.

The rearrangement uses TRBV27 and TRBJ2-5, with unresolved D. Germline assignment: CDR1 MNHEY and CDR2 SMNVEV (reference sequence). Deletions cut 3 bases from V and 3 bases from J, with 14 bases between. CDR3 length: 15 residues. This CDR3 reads CASSFVPASKETQYF. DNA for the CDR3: TGTGCCAGCAGTTTTGTTCCCGCGTCGAAAGAGACCCAGTACTTC.

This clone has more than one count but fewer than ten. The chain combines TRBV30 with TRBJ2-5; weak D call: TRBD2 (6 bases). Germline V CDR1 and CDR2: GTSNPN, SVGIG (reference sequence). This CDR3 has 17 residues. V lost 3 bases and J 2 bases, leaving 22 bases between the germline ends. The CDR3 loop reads CAWSQSNPGTPQETQYF. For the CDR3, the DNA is TGTGCCTGGAGCCAATCTAACCCCGGGACTCCACAAGAGACCCAGTACTTC.

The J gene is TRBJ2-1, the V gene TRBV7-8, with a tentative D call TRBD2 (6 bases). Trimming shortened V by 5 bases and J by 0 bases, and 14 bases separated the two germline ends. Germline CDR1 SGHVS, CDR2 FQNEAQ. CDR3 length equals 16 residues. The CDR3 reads CASSNTSRSSYNEQFF. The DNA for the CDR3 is TGTGCCAGCAGCAACACTAGCCGAAGCTCCTACAATGAGCAGTTCTTC.

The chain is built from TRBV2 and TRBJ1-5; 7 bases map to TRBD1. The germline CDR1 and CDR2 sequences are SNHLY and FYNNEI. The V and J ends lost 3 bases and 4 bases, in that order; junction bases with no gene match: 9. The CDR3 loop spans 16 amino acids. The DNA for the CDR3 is TGTGCCAGCAGTGAGTTTCAGGGGGTCTCAAATCAGCCCCAGCATTTT. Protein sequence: CASSEFQGVSNQPQHF. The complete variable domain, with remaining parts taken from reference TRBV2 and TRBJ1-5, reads EPEVTQTPSHQVTQMGQEVILRCVPISNHLYFYWYRQILGQKVEFLVSFYNNEISEKSEIFDDQFSVERPDGSNFTLKIRSTKLEDSAMYFCASSEFQGVSNQPQHFGDGTRLSIL.

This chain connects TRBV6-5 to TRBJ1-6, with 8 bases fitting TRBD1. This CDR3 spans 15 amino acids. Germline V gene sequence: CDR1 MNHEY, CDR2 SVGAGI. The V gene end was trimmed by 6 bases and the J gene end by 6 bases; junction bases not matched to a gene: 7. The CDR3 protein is CASSRDRIRNSPLHF. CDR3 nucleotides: TGTGCCAGCAGCAGGGACAGGATCCGTAATTCACCCCTCCACTTT.